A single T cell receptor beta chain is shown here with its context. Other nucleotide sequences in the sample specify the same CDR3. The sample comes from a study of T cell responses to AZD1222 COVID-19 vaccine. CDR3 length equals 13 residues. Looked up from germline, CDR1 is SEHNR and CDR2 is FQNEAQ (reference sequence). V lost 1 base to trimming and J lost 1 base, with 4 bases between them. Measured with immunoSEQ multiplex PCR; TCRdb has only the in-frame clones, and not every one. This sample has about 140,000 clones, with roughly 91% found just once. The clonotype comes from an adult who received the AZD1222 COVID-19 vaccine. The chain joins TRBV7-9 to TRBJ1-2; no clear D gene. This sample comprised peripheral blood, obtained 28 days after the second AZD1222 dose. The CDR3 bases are TGTGCCAGCAGCTTAGGCGGTAACTATGGCTACACCTTC. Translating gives CASSLGGNYGYTF.